The next 7 T cell receptor beta chains were all read from a single sample in a study of spatial heterogeneity in lung cancer. The time point: sample taken at primary tumor resection. Whole RNA from tumor, nontumor lung or frozen PBMC was sequenced unsorted. MiXCR, run by TCRdb on the 5' RACE reads, gives a single entry per CDR3 protein. There are 20,000 to 25,000 distinct CDR3 sequences in the sample; over 3% occur only once, and 29% lies in the top ten. This sample comprised PBMCs, obtained at surgery. The receptor source for this set is a female donor with early-stage non-small cell lung cancer.

This clonotype has more than one count but fewer than ten. This sequence joins TRBV6-5 and TRBJ2-7; tentative D call: TRBD2 (7 bases). The CDR3 has 13 amino acids. V lost 8 bases to trimming and J lost 7 bases, with 18 bases between them. Germline CDR1 and CDR2: MNHEY and SVGAGI. The chain's CDR3 is CASGGGAGLEQYF. In DNA, the CDR3 is TGTGCCAGCGGGGGGGGCGCGGGGCTGGAGCAGTACTTC.

This clonotype was observed many times. V and J are TRBV11-2 and TRBJ2-7; no reliable D call. This CDR3 has 11 amino acids. Germline assignment: CDR1 SGHAT and CDR2 FQNNGV. Trimming pared 5 bases from V and 4 bases from J, leaving 6 bases between. The CDR3 loop is CASSPRYEQYF. The CDR3, as DNA: TGTGCCAGCAGCCCTCGGTACGAGCAGTACTTC.

This clonotype was detected many times. The chain has TRBV28 and TRBJ2-3; 8 nucleotides match TRBD2. This CDR3 is built from 15 residues. Germline values: CDR1 MDHEN, CDR2 SYDVKM. V lost 6 bases and J lost 5; bases outside the gene matches: 10. CDR3 bases: TGTGCCAGCAGAAAACTAGCGGAGATGGGAGATACGCAGTATTTT. This gives the protein CASRKLAEMGDTQYF.

This clonotype was observed many times. The J gene is TRBJ2-7, the V gene TRBV3-1; D uncertain. The germline V gene has CDR1 LGHDT and CDR2 YNNKEL (reference sequence). V was trimmed by 4 bases and J by 7 bases, leaving 14 bases between them. CDR3 length: 13 residues. CDR3 nucleotides: TGTGCCAGCAGCCCCGCTGCTCCTTTTGAGCAGTACTTC. Its protein product is CASSPAAPFEQYF.

This clonotype was recorded a few times. This chain uses TRBV12-3 or TRBV12-4 with TRBJ2-7, with 9 bases that match TRBD2. The CDR3 is 18 residues long. After removal of 3 bases from V and 4 bases from J, the junction contained 16 bases not matched to a gene. Here the CDR3 reads CASSLFYLLAGGGYEQYF. DNA for the CDR3: TGTGCCAGCAGTTTGTTCTACCTGTTGGCGGGAGGGGGGTACGAGCAGTACTTC.

This clonotype was recorded at least ten times. The rearrangement uses TRBV11-3 and TRBJ2-3; 10 bases fit TRBD2. The CDR3 sequence is 14 residues long. Germline V gives CDR1 SGHNT, CDR2 YENEEA. The junction had 6 bases not matched to a gene; V was cut back by 8 bases and J by 4 bases. Here the CDR3 reads CASASGRGADTQYF. The CDR3 nucleotides are TGTGCCAGCGCTAGCGGGAGAGGCGCAGATACGCAGTATTTT.

This clonotype was picked up a small number of times. The chain recombines TRBV20-1 with TRBJ2-2; D not resolved. CDR1 DFQATT and CDR2 SNEGSKA come from the germline V gene (reference sequence). This CDR3 spans 12 amino acids. Between the trimmed V and J ends, which lost 2 bases and 6 bases, there was a span of 7 bases. CDR3 protein: CSARWVAGELFF. The CDR3 DNA follows: TGCAGTGCTAGATGGGTAGCCGGGGAGCTGTTTTTT.